The 28 T cell receptor beta chains below were found in one sample sequenced in a study of blood T cell repertoires in acute mononucleosis. Time point indicated: acute infectious mononucleosis, at clinical presentation within 2 weeks of symptom onset (visit 1). Method: immunoSEQ multiplex PCR; TCRdb's copy keeps in-frame clones and lacks some. The sample contains some 1,400 clones, less than 30% of which appear only once. Whole-study results and caveats: GLC-BM selection appeared to involve both TCR alpha and beta chains.

This specimen was EBV GLC epitope tetramer+ CD8+ T cells sorted from PBMCs, taken during acute infectious mononucleosis. Subset reported: CD8 T cells binding tetramer with EBV BMLF1 280-288 peptide (GLC-BM). These receptors were obtained from a woman under 30 with infectious mononucleosis caused by EBV.

V gene TRBV5-5 combines with J gene TRBJ2-3; D is possibly TRBD1 or TRBD2 (5 bases each). This CDR3 region has 15 residues. Per the germline V gene, CDR1 is SGHKS and CDR2 is YYEKEE (reference sequence). The ends were cut back, 6 bases at V and 4 bases at J, with 18 bases in the middle. CDR3 coding DNA: TGTGCCAGCATTTACTCGGGGCTAGGCGCAGATACGCAGTATTTT. Its translation: CASIYSGLGADTQYF.

This clone was found a few times. This rearrangement joins TRBV7-4 to TRBJ2-5, with D tentatively TRBD1 (6 bases). The germline V gene encodes CDR1 SGHVT and CDR2 SQSDAQ. The CDR3 is 13 amino acids. V shed 6 bases and J shed 2 bases, with 10 bases lying between them. The DNA of the CDR3 is TGTGCCAGCAGTATCGGACAGCAAGAGACCCAGTACTTC. This translates into CASSIGQQETQYF.

On this clone itself: This likely came from a read error, as a far larger clone is one base away. The chain employs TRBV14 and TRBJ2-4; D might be TRBD2 (6 bases). Trimming removed 4 bases from V and 9 bases from J, with 13 bases in between. Looked up from germline, CDR1 is SGHDN and CDR2 is FVKESK. This CDR3 contains 13 residues. The CDR3 bases are TGTGCCAGCAGCCCGTCTCCCGGGGGCATTCAGTACTTC. It translates to CASSPSPGGIQYF.

This clone was detected only a few times. A clone one base away is much larger, so this may be a read error. Other nucleotide sequences from this sample produce the same CDR3. CDR3 loop: CASSVAGGDEQFF. Written as DNA, the CDR3 is TGTGCCAGCAGCGTCGCTGGGGGTGATGAGCAGTTCTTC. The V and J genes are TRBV4-2 and TRBJ2-1, with D perhaps given as TRBD1 or TRBD2 (5 bases each). The CDR3 length is 13 residues. The germline V gene has CDR1 LGHNA and CDR2 YNFKEQ. V lost 5 bases to trimming and J lost 8 bases, with 13 bases between them.

The sample holds a few counts of this clone. The chain has TRBV5-6 and TRBJ2-7; no clear D. The CDR3 has 13 residues. Germline CDR1 SGHDT, CDR2 YYEEEE. V lost 5 bases to trimming and J lost 2 bases, with 11 bases between them. As DNA, the CDR3 is TGTGCCAGCAGTTTAGGGCCCGCCTACGAGCAGTACTTC. Its translation: CASSLGPAYEQYF.

Turning to this clone: Compared with germline, one end of the junction differs, possibly owing to a read error. The V call is TRBV9, the J call TRBJ2-1, with D unresolved. The V gene's germline CDR1 is SGDLS and CDR2 YYNGEE. The CDR3 has 13 residues. Here the CDR3 reads CSSSVSGGDEQFF. The CDR3 DNA reads TGTTCCAGCAGCGTATCAGGTGGTGATGAGCAGTTCTTC.

This clone was picked up many times. The sample has other DNA sequences that encode this CDR3 too. The chain recombines TRBV7-2 with TRBJ2-1, with D perhaps assigned TRBD1 or TRBD2 (5 bases each). The V and J ends lost 5 bases and 8 bases respectively, with 13 bases between them. CDR3 length: 13 amino acids. The V gene's germline CDR1 is SGHTA and CDR2 FQGNSA. CDR3 sequence reads: CASSVAGGDEQFF. The CDR3 nucleotides are TGTGCCAGCAGCGTCGCTGGGGGTGATGAGCAGTTCTTC.

This clone is classed as large (0.1 to 1%). Other nucleotide sequences from this sample produce the same CDR3. The chain has TRBV9 and TRBJ2-1; TRBD2 agrees at 8 bases. Germline V lookup: CDR1 SGDLS, CDR2 YYNGEE. The CDR3 has 15 amino acids. Trimming cost V 4 bases and J 8 bases; bases outside gene matches: 11. The DNA for the CDR3 is TGTGCCAGCAGCCCGACCAGCGGGAGTGTCTATGAGCAGTTCTTC. It encodes CASSPTSGSVYEQFF.

The table lists this clone with a few counts. A much bigger clone sits one base away, suggesting this may be a read error. CDR3 nucleotide sequence: TGTGCCAGCAGTGTAAGTGGGGAAACCTTTTACAATGAGCAGTTCTTC. Amino acids: CASSVSGETFYNEQFF. The rearrangement links TRBV25-1 to TRBJ2-1; no firm D call. This CDR3 has 16 residues. V lost 4 bases and J 4 bases, leaving 17 bases between the germline ends. Germline lookup yields CDR1 MGHDK and CDR2 SYGVNS.

Remarks on this clone: A single base separates this from a much larger clone, so it may be a read error. This CDR3 is also generated by other DNA sequences in the sample. The J gene is TRBJ2-1, the V gene TRBV27; D might be TRBD1 or TRBD2, each matching 5 bases. Trimming took 6 bases from V and 8 from J, leaving 14 bases between them. Germline V gene lookup returns CDR1 MNHEY and CDR2 SMNVEV (reference sequence). The CDR3 covers 13 residues. The CDR3 is CASSVAGGDEQFF. The DNA for the CDR3 is TGTGCCAGCAGCGTCGCTGGGGGTGATGAGCAGTTCTTC.

This clone turned up a few times. A read error may explain this, as a much larger clone is one base away. V and J are TRBV5-6 and TRBJ2-1; 7 positions match TRBD2. CDR1 is SGHDT and CDR2 is YYEEEE in the germline V gene. This CDR3 is 15 amino acids long. Trimming took 6 bases from V and 6 from J; bases not matched to a gene: 12. The CDR3 DNA sequence: TGTGCCAGCACCGACGGGACTATTCTCCCCAATGAGCAGTTCTTC. This sequence encodes CASTDGTILPNEQFF.

With regard to this clone: A read error is the likely source, as a far larger clone sits one nucleotide away. The chain combines TRBV14 with TRBJ2-7, with 12 bases aligning to TRBD2. The CDR3 is 15 residues long. Germline CDR1 and CDR2: SGHDN and FVKESK. CDR3 protein: CASSPTSGSIYDQYF. The CDR3 DNA follows: TGTGCCAGCAGTCCGACTAGCGGGAGTATCTACGATCAGTACTTC.

Many counts were recorded for this clone. Written as DNA, the CDR3 is TGTGCCAGCAGTATCGGACAGCAAGAGACCCAGTACTTC. Its protein is CASSIGQQETQYF. The chain combines TRBV27 with TRBJ2-5, with TRBD1 as a possible D gene (6 bases). Germline V gives CDR1 MNHEY, CDR2 SMNVEV (reference sequence). Deletions cut 5 bases from V and 2 bases from J, with 9 bases between. The CDR3 is 13 residues long.

This clone is labeled medium-sized. Other DNA sequences in the sample encode the same CDR3. The V call is TRBV5-1, the J call TRBJ2-3, with 10 bases matching TRBD1. Losses at the gene ends were 4 bases for V and 2 bases for J; bases not matched to a gene: 7. CDR1 is SGHRS and CDR2 is YFSETQ in the germline V gene. The CDR3 runs 16 residues. CDR3 DNA: TGCGCCAGCAGCACCGGGACAGGGGCCCTCACAGATACGCAGTATTTT. This codes for CASSTGTGALTDTQYF.

In its sample, this clone ranks as large (0.1 to 1%). At one of its ends the junction is not consistent with the germline gene, which may arise from a read error. Other DNA sequences from this sample encode an identical CDR3 as well. CDR3 amino acids: CAISVAGGDEQFF. The DNA for the CDR3 is TGTGCCATCAGCGTAGCTGGAGGGGATGAGCAGTTCTTC. The gene calls are TRBV9 and TRBJ2-1; D perhaps matches TRBD2 (6 bases). The CDR3 totals 13 residues. Germline CDR1 reads SGDLS; CDR2 reads YYNGEE.

Regarding this clone: A far larger clone is one nucleotide away, so this likely arose from a read error. The sample holds other DNA sequences that translate to the same CDR3. The chain couples TRBV7-9 to TRBJ2-2; D is possibly TRBD1 or TRBD2 (6 bases each). Trimming took 11 bases from V and 0 from J, leaving 10 bases between them. The CDR3 runs 13 residues. Germline V lookup: CDR1 SEHNR, CDR2 FQNEAQ (reference sequence). CDR3 region: CALRGANTGELFF. The CDR3 nucleotides read TGTGCCCTGAGGGGGGCGAACACCGGGGAGCTGTTTTTT.

This clone has a count of ten or more. The chain combines TRBV7-2 with TRBJ1-1; D is uncertain. Between the trimmed V and J ends, which lost 5 bases and 0 bases, there was a span of 4 bases. CDR1 and CDR2 (germline): SGHTA, FQGNSA. This CDR3 spans 12 amino acids. CDR3 sequence reads: CASSPMNTEAFF. The CDR3 DNA sequence: TGTGCCAGCAGCCCGATGAACACTGAAGCTTTCTTT.

The rearrangement joins TRBV15 to TRBJ2-7; D gene ambiguous. The DNA end is more similar to TRBJ2-5, so the J call may be wrong. Germline V gene data show CDR1 as LNHNV and CDR2 as YYDKDF (reference sequence). This CDR3 comprises 15 residues. Here the CDR3 reads CATSRDGRNQETQYF. In DNA, the CDR3 is TGTGCCACCAGCAGAGATGGGCGGAACCAAGAGACCCAGTACTTC.

The chain joins TRBV2 to TRBJ2-1; 7 nucleotides line up with TRBD2. The CDR3 is made up of 14 amino acids. CDR1 is SNHLY and CDR2 is FYNNEI in the germline V gene. J lost 11 bases, V lost 7 bases, and 14 bases had no gene match. The CDR3, as DNA: TGTGCCAGCACCGACGGGACTATTCTCCCCAAGCAGTTCTTC. This sequence encodes CASTDGTILPKQFF.

This clone occurred a few times. This likely reflects a read error, since a far larger clone is one base away. The chain recombines TRBV29-1 with TRBJ1-4; TRBD1 matches at 11 bases. Germline CDR1 reads SQVTM; CDR2 reads ANQGSEA. The CDR3 contains 14 residues. The V and J ends lost 6 bases and 2 bases, in that order; junction bases with no gene match: 2. The CDR3 nucleotides read TGCAGCGTCTGGACAGGGGGCACTAATGAAAAACTGTTTTTT. Translating it yields CSVWTGGTNEKLFF.

As regards this clone: Since a much larger clone is just one base distant, this may be a read error. V gene TRBV29-1 combines with J gene TRBJ1-4, with 8 nucleotides matching TRBD1. CDR1 and CDR2 from the germline V gene are SQVTM and ANQGSEA. This CDR3 is 14 amino acids long. CDR3 loop: CSVGSGGTNDKLFF. The CDR3 DNA follows: TGCAGCGTCGGGTCAGGGGGCACTAATGATAAACTGTTTTTT.

Only a few counts were recorded for this clone. A far larger clone differs by one base, so this is likely a read error. The chain recombines TRBV14 with TRBJ2-4, with TRBD2 matching 7 bases. The CDR3 has 13 residues. Germline V gives CDR1 SGHDN, CDR2 FVKESK. With V trimmed by 3 bases and J by 9 bases, 5 bases remained unmatched. The CDR3 loop reads CASSQSRGGIQYF. The CDR3 DNA reads as TGTGCCAGCAGCCAGTCTCGCGGGGGCATTCAGTACTTC.

Comments on this clone: The sample holds other DNA sequences that translate to the same CDR3. The chain couples TRBV29-1 to TRBJ1-4; possibly TRBD1 for D (6 bases). CDR3 size: 14 residues. Deletions cut 6 bases from V and 6 bases from J, with 17 bases between. Germline CDR1 reads SQVTM; CDR2 reads ANQGSEA. CDR3 region: CSVGTGGTYEKLFF. The CDR3 region has the DNA TGCAGCGTCGGGACTGGGGGCACTTATGAAAAACTGTTTTTT.

In this sample, this clone turned up a few times. The chain employs TRBV25-1 and TRBJ2-3; D is tentatively TRBD1 or TRBD2 (5 bases each). Trimming took 7 bases from V and 4 from J, leaving 18 bases between them. The CDR3 runs to 15 residues. Germline CDR1 and CDR2: MGHDK and SYGVNS. This chain's CDR3 is CASIYSGLGADTQYF. The DNA for the CDR3 is TGTGCCAGCATTTACTCGGGGCTAGGCGCAGATACGCAGTATTTT. The full variable domain, with the rest looked up from reference TRBV25-1 and TRBJ2-3, is EADIYQTPRYLVIGTGKKITLECSQTMGHDKMYWYQQDPGMELHLIHYSYGVNSTEKGDLSSESTVSRIRTEHFPLTLESARPSHTSQYLCASIYSGLGADTQYFGPGTRLTVL.

By its share, this clone is medium-sized (0.01 to 0.1%). The rearrangement joins TRBV7-2 to TRBJ1-2; 8 positions match TRBD1. The CDR3 loop spans 13 amino acids. CDR1 is SGHTA and CDR2 is FQGNSA in the germline V gene. V shed 8 bases and J 4 bases; nucleotides not matched to a gene: 6. In nucleotides, the CDR3 is TGTGCCAGCGCCTTAACAGGGGGCTATGGCTACACCTTC. Amino acids: CASALTGGYGYTF.

This clone was counted ten times or more. Mismatch with germline at one junction end may stem from a read error. The sample contains more than one DNA sequence encoding this CDR3. V usage is TRBV9 and J usage is TRBJ2-1, with D perhaps being TRBD1 or TRBD2 (5 bases each). The CDR3 extends over 13 amino acids. Germline CDR1 is SGDLS and CDR2 is YYNGEE. CDR3 loop: CAISVAGGDEQFF. CDR3 DNA: TGTGCCATCAGCGTAGCTGGGGGTGATGAGCAGTTCTTC.

This clone was observed many times. A far more abundant clone sits one base away, making this likely a read error. Distinct nucleotide sequences in the sample also encode this CDR3. The rearrangement links TRBV9 to TRBJ2-7; no firm D call. CDR1 SGDLS and CDR2 YYNGEE come from the germline V gene. This CDR3 contains 13 residues. V lost 0 bases and J lost 7, with 11 bases in between. CDR3 nucleotides: TGTGCCAGCAGCGTAGCAGGTGGGGATGAGCAGTACTTC. Translation gives CASSVAGGDEQYF.

In the case of this clone: This likely came from a read error, as a far larger clone is one base away. This chain connects TRBV14 to TRBJ2-7; no clear D. Germline-derived CDR1 and CDR2 are SGHDN and FVKESK. The CDR3 loop spans 13 amino acids. CDR3 sequence (DNA): TGTGCCAGCAGTTTAGGGCCCGCCTACGAGCAGCACTTC. Protein: CASSLGPAYEQHF.